These 9 T cell receptor beta chains were sequenced from one sample in a study of shared clonotypes between healthy human individuals. The assay was immunoSEQ multiplex PCR, and TCRdb's table has in-frame clones only and misses some. Of about 340,000 clones in the sample, over 70% were seen once. Source material: memory CD4+ T cells sorted from blood. The subset: CD45RA-negative fraction. These receptors were obtained from a young man in good health.

A few counts support this clone. V gene TRBV6-5 combines with J gene TRBJ2-7; D is perhaps TRBD2 (6 bases). In germline, CDR1 is MNHEY, CDR2 SVGAGI. The CDR3 loop spans 13 amino acids. Trimming took off 5 bases at V and 6 bases at J, with 14 bases between the two ends. In DNA form, the CDR3 reads TGTGCCAGCAGTGAAACCATCGGGGGCGAGCAGTACTTC. Amino acids: CASSETIGGEQYF.

The rearrangement joins TRBV5-1 to TRBJ2-5; D unresolved. This CDR3 comprises 13 residues. Trimming took 0 bases from V and 4 from J, leaving 7 bases between them. Germline CDR1 is SGHRS and CDR2 is YFSETQ. CDR3 protein: CASSLAPGETQYF. The CDR3 region has the DNA TGCGCCAGCAGCTTGGCTCCGGGAGAGACCCAGTACTTC.

This clone was observed many times. This chain uses TRBV5-1 with TRBJ2-3, with 12 bases aligning to TRBD2. J was trimmed by 4 bases and V by 4 bases; bases with no gene match: 7. Germline loops: CDR1 SGHRS, CDR2 YFSETQ. The CDR3 covers 16 residues. CDR3 DNA: TGCGCCAGCAGCCTTAAGACTAGCGGGAGCGCAGATACGCAGTATTTT. Translation gives CASSLKTSGSADTQYF.

The chain uses TRBV6-6 and TRBJ1-1, with 7 nucleotides matching TRBD1. From germline, CDR1 is MNHNY and CDR2 SVGAGI (reference sequence). V lost 5 bases to trimming and J lost 5 bases; unmatched junction nucleotides: 11. The CDR3 has 15 residues. This chain's CDR3 is CASSPRQGSGTEAFF. For the CDR3, the DNA is TGTGCCAGCAGTCCCCGACAGGGATCCGGTACTGAAGCTTTCTTT.

This clone was detected once. The chain combines TRBV18 with TRBJ1-5, with D uncertain. Per the germline V gene, CDR1 is KGHSH and CDR2 is LQKENI. V dropped 3 bases and J dropped 4 bases, with 7 bases sitting between them. The CDR3 runs 13 residues. The CDR3 here is CASSPVANQPQHF. The CDR3, as DNA: TGTGCCAGCTCACCGGTCGCGAATCAGCCCCAGCATTTT.

In the case of this clone: This sequence may be a read error, since a much larger clone differs from it by one base. The rearrangement links TRBV7-9 to TRBJ2-5, with 7 bases fitting TRBD1. The germline CDR1 and CDR2 sequences are SEHNR and FQNEAQ (reference sequence). The V gene end was trimmed by 4 bases and the J gene end by 0 bases; junction bases not matched to a gene: 2. The CDR3 is made up of 14 amino acids. The CDR3 protein is CASSSTGNQETQYF. CDR3 DNA: TGTGCCAGCAGCTCGACAGGGAACCAAGAGACCCAGTACTTC.

This clone was recorded only once. This chain connects TRBV5-4 to TRBJ2-3; 8 nucleotides match TRBD2. The CDR3 length is 14 residues. V trimming: 5 bases; J trimming: 0 bases; junction bases outside the gene matches: 2. From germline, CDR1 is SGHNT and CDR2 YYREEE (reference sequence). CDR3: CASRRLASTDTQYF. The CDR3, as DNA: TGTGCCAGCAGGCGACTAGCGAGCACAGATACGCAGTATTTT.

The chain carries TRBV7-2 and TRBJ1-2; D might be TRBD1 (5 bases). The V end lost 5 bases, the J end lost 5 bases, and 18 bases lay between the germline ends. The CDR3 sequence is 15 residues long. Germline V CDR1 and CDR2: SGHTA, FQGNSA. The DNA for the CDR3 is TGTGCCAGCAGCCTCCAGACAGCTCCGGTATATGGCTACACCTTC. Encoded protein: CASSLQTAPVYGYTF.

The J gene is TRBJ2-1, the V gene TRBV25-1; weak D call: TRBD1 (6 bases). The length of the CDR3 is 16 residues. Germline CDR1 MGHDK, CDR2 SYGVNS. The V end was cut by 4 bases, the J end by 5 bases, with 18 bases between. The CDR3 sequence: CASSATPGQPNNEQFF. In nucleotides, the CDR3 is TGTGCCAGCAGTGCCACACCGGGACAACCTAACAATGAGCAGTTCTTC.